This T cell receptor (beta chain) appears in the sequencing data of a study of T cell changes during pregnancy in multiple sclerosis. Measured with immunoSEQ multiplex PCR; TCRdb has only the in-frame clones, and not every one. The sample consists of around 97,000 clones, 90% of them appearing once. The sample in question was peripheral blood, obtained in the second trimester of pregnancy. This clonotype originated in a female donor in good health, enrolled as a control in a pregnancy study.

CDR3 in amino acids: CASSQGTGAFF. The CDR3 region has the DNA TGCGCCAGCAGCCAAGGGACTGGGGCTTTCTTT. The chain uses TRBV4-3 and TRBJ1-1; D is unresolved. CDR3 length: 11 amino acids. Deletions cut 1 base from V and 11 bases from J, with 8 bases between. Per the germline V gene, CDR1 is LGHNA and CDR2 is YSLEER.